Listed below are T cell receptor beta chains from one sample, sequenced in a study of CD8 T cells in ankylosing spondylitis. TCRdb reprocessed the 5' RACE reads with MiXCR, giving one entry per CDR3 protein. Of tens of thousands of distinct CDR3 sequences listed, around 8.5% were seen once; the top ten hold approximately 30%. Material for sequencing was blood, either unsorted or a sorted T cell fraction (not recorded which). These receptors originate from a male donor with ankylosing spondylitis. Both conserved end residues are part of each CDR3. Each record gives: V gene, clone size, J gene, D gene, CDR3 DNA, CDR3 protein. The D gene is left open where the match is weak. Not all rows give a size; the values are once, few, many and, for expanded clones, a class.

TRBV7-7,NA,TRBJ2-1,NA,TGTGCCAGCAGCTTAGCCACAGCCGACAATGAGCAGTTCTTC,CASSLATADNEQFF
TRBV4-1,NA,TRBJ2-2,TRBD2,TGCGCCAGCAGCCGAGAAGCGGGAGGGACCGGGGAGCTGTTTTTT,CASSREAGGTGELFF
TRBV27,NA,TRBJ1-2,NA,TGTGCCAGCAGCTCCGGACAGATATATGGCTACACCTTC,CASSSGQIYGYTF
TRBV20-1,few,TRBJ2-7,TRBD1,TGCAGTGCTTCGACAGGGGCCTACGAGCAGTACTTC,CSASTGAYEQYF
TRBV4-2,few,TRBJ2-1,NA,TGTGCCAGCAGCCAACCTAATACCTGGGAGCAGTTCTTC,CASSQPNTWEQFF
TRBV6-1,few,TRBJ1-1,NA,TGTGCCAGCAGTCCCCCAGAAACTGAAGCTTTCTTT,CASSPPETEAFF
TRBV4-1,many,TRBJ1-1,NA,TGCGCCAGCAGCCAATATTTACAGACGAACACTGAAGCTTTCTTT,CASSQYLQTNTEAFF
TRBV12-3/TRBV12-4,many,TRBJ2-7,TRBD2,TGTGCCAGCAGTGGGGGGGGTCCGGCTTACGAGCAGTACTTC,CASSGGGPAYEQYF
TRBV10-2,many,TRBJ1-1,NA,TGCGCCAGCAGTGAGGGCCGCCCCTCTGAAGCTTTCTTT,CASSEGRPSEAFF
TRBV20-1,few,TRBJ2-1,TRBD2,TGCAGTGCTCAGTTGACTAGCGGGAGCAATGAGCAGTTCTTC,CSAQLTSGSNEQFF
TRBV5-1,few,TRBJ2-7,TRBD2,TGCGCCAGCAGCTTGGTTGCTAGCGGGAGCGCCTACGAGCAGTACTTC,CASSLVASGSAYEQYF
TRBV20-1,many,TRBJ1-1,NA,TGCAGTGCTATCCCCGCCCGGGTTTCACAGTTTCGTTCGTCCACTGAAGCTTTCTTT,CSAIPARVSQFRSSTEAFF
TRBV19,many,TRBJ1-1,TRBD1,TGTGCCAGTAGACAGGGGGCCATTACTGAAGCTTTCTTT,CASRQGAITEAFF
TRBV24-1,few,TRBJ2-5,NA,TGTGCCACCAGTGCTAGTTACCAAGAGACCCAGTACTTC,CATSASYQETQYF
TRBV12-3/TRBV12-4,many,TRBJ2-5,NA,TGTGCCAGCAGTTTAGTTGGGGTGCAAGAGACCCAGTACTTC,CASSLVGVQETQYF
TRBV7-8,many,TRBJ1-6,TRBD1,TGTGCCAGCACACAGGGGGCAAACTATAATTCACCCCTCCACTTT,CASTQGANYNSPLHF